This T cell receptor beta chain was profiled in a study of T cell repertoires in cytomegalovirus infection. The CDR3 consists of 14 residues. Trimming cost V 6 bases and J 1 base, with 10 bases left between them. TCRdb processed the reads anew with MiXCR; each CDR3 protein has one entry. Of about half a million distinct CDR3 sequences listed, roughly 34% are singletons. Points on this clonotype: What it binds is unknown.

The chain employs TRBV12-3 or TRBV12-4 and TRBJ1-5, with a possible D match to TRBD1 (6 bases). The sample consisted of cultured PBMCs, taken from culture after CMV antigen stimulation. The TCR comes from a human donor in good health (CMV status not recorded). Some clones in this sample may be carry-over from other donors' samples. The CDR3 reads CASSQGSSNQPQHF. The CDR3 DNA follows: TGTGCCAGCAGCCAGGGGAGCAGCAATCAGCCCCAGCATTTT.